The present T cell receptor (beta chain) was sequenced within a study of cytomegalovirus exposure and HLA in healthy donors. Primers for the PCR totalled 60 Vbeta and 13 Jbeta. Using immunoSEQ multiplex PCR, the repertoire was profiled, and TCRdb retains in-frame clones only, with some absent. The table lists roughly 150,000 clones, around two thirds of them singletons, with more than 9% in the top ten. The CDR3 contains 14 residues. Germline-derived CDR1 and CDR2 are MDHEN and SYDVKM. Sequencing was done on a sample of PBMCs. This chain joins TRBV28 and TRBJ2-5, with 13 bases matching TRBD2. The tail of the sequence fits TRBJ2-7 better, so the J call may be wrong. This TCR was recovered from a man between 25 and 39 years old in good health and CMV-seropositive. The CDR3 DNA reads TGTGCCAGCAGTCCGGGACTAGCGGGACACGAGCAGTACTTC. Protein product: CASSPGLAGHEQYF.